This T cell receptor beta chain is drawn from a study of T cells in Graves' hyperthyroidism and ophthalmopathy. Amplified TCR beta CDR3 regions derived from RNA transcripts. HTBI primers were the set used in a first-round RT-PCR of the TCR CDR3. MiXCR, applied by TCRdb to the multiplex PCR reads, yields one record per CDR3 protein. The sample has more than 500,000 distinct CDR3 sequences, 15% to 20% seen once. The receptor was derived from a woman in her twenties or thirties with Graves' hyperthyroidism. Material for sequencing was blood.

CDR3 in amino acids: CASSLASGTGGLWQYF. CDR3 DNA sequence: TGTGCCAGCAGTTTAGCATCCGGGACAGGGGGTCTATGGCAGTACTTC. J is TRBJ2-7 and V is TRBV27, with 11 bases lining up with TRBD1. The CDR3 consists of 16 residues. Germline-derived CDR1 and CDR2 are MNHEY and SMNVEV (reference sequence). V lost 2 bases to trimming and J lost 9 bases; unmatched junction nucleotides: 12.